Shown below are 24 T cell receptor beta chains from a single sample sequenced in a study of regulatory T cells in long-lasting Graves disease. In building TCR beta libraries, iRepertoire HTBI primers were used together with Arm-PCR of CDR3 regions. Via MiXCR, TCRdb re-called the multiplex PCR reads, giving one row per CDR3 protein. The repertoire consists of some 330,000 distinct CDR3 sequences, with 10% to 15% occurring once and the leading ten covering under 20%. Stated time point: newly diagnosed GD, antithyroid drugs for less than 3 months. Making the TCR library involved RNA that had been extracted from PBMCs. These data were also filed under a second study, of T cells in Graves' hyperthyroidism and ophthalmopathy.

The input for sequencing was peripheral blood mononuclear cells (PBMCs), taken at new diagnosis, from a patient treated with antithyroid drugs. Receptors originate from a woman aged 18-29 years with Graves disease.

The chain couples TRBV20-1 to TRBJ1-5; D perhaps matches TRBD1 (6 bases). This CDR3 is built from 15 residues. Trimming left V 0 bases short and J 6 bases short, with 15 bases between. The germline V gene encodes CDR1 DFQATT and CDR2 SNEGSKA (reference sequence). CDR3 sequence: CSARDIQGGGQPQHF. As DNA, the CDR3 is TGCAGTGCTAGAGATATCCAGGGAGGGGGTCAGCCCCAGCATTTT.

This clonotype occurred many times. The chain employs TRBV11-2 and TRBJ2-5; possibly TRBD1 or TRBD2 for D (5 bases each). V shed 4 bases and J shed 2 bases, with 17 bases lying between them. This CDR3 comprises 16 residues. CDR1 is SGHAT, CDR2 FQNNGV, per germline. CDR3 nucleotide sequence: TGTGCCAGCAGCTCCTTAGTGGGACGGCTACAAGAGACCCAGTACTTC. Its protein product is CASSSLVGRLQETQYF.

The sample holds many counts of this clonotype. V is TRBV11-1 and J is TRBJ1-1; no reliable D call. CDR1 and CDR2 from the germline V gene are SGHAT and FQDESV (reference sequence). This CDR3 spans 16 amino acids. V dropped 2 bases and J dropped 6 bases, with 19 bases sitting between them. CDR3 residues: CASSLLWGESDAEAFF. The DNA for the CDR3 is TGTGCCAGCAGCTTACTATGGGGTGAGTCCGACGCTGAAGCTTTCTTT.

This clonotype has ten or more counts. V gene TRBV20-1 combines with J gene TRBJ2-3; the D gene is possibly TRBD2 (7 bases). V gave up 6 bases and J gave up 3 bases, with 19 bases separating them. The germline CDR1 and CDR2 sequences are DFQATT and SNEGSKA (reference sequence). The CDR3 is 15 residues long. CDR3 in DNA: TGCAGTGCCAATGGACAGCGGGAAAAAACAGATACGCAGTATTTT. Its protein is CSANGQREKTDTQYF.

This clonotype has just a few counts. This chain uses TRBV7-2 with TRBJ1-1; D is unresolved. This CDR3 contains 12 residues. V lost 1 base and J lost 7, with 7 bases in between. Per germline, CDR1 SGHTA and CDR2 FQGNSA. CDR3 nucleotide sequence: TGTGCCAGCAGCTTAGGATGGGGTGAAGCTTTCTTT. It specifies CASSLGWGEAFF. Full variable domain (remainder filled in from reference TRBV7-2 and TRBJ1-1): GAGVSQSPSNKVTEKGKDVELRCDPISGHTALYWYRQSLGQGLEFLIYFQGNSAPDKSGLPSDRFSAERTGGSVSTLTIQRTQQEDSAVYLCASSLGWGEAFFGQGTRLTVV.

The chain is built from TRBV14 and TRBJ2-1; TRBD2 aligns across 8 bases. CDR3 length equals 15 residues. Losses at the gene ends were 1 base for V and 4 bases for J; bases not matched to a gene: 3. CDR1 SGHDN and CDR2 FVKESK come from the germline V gene. CDR3 amino acids: CASSQVTSGYNEQFF. As DNA, the CDR3 is TGTGCCAGCAGCCAAGTAACTAGCGGTTACAATGAGCAGTTCTTC.

This clonotype came up a few times. This may be a read error, as it is one base from a much larger clone. The V call is TRBV5-1, the J call TRBJ2-2; D unclear. Germline V CDR1 and CDR2: SGHRS, YFSETQ. The CDR3 consists of 13 residues. The CDR3, as DNA: TGCGTCAGCAGCTTGGCAGGCCACCGGGAGCTGTTTTTT. Protein product: CVSSLAGHRELFF.

This clonotype has just a few counts. This chain uses TRBV19 with TRBJ2-1; no reliable D call. Per germline, CDR1 LNHDA and CDR2 SQIVND (reference sequence). The V end was cut by 1 base, the J end by 10 bases, with 8 bases between. There are 12 residues in the CDR3. The CDR3 DNA reads as TGTGCCAGTAGTATAGGCCAGACAGAGCAGTTCTTC. This codes for CASSIGQTEQFF.

The table lists this clonotype with many counts. The J gene is TRBJ2-2, the V gene TRBV18; D ambiguous. The CDR3 consists of 17 residues. Germline V gene lookup returns CDR1 KGHSH and CDR2 LQKENI. Between the trimmed V and J ends, which lost 8 bases and 2 bases, there was a span of 21 bases. CDR3 region: CASQRNQPSSNTGELFF. The CDR3 DNA follows: TGTGCCAGCCAACGCAATCAGCCCAGCTCTAACACCGGGGAGCTGTTTTTT. Together with reference TRBV18 and TRBJ2-2, the CDR3 gives the full variable domain: NAGVMQNPRHLVRRRGQEARLRCSPMKGHSHVYWYRQLPEEGLKFMVYLQKENIIDESGMPKERFSAEFPKEGPSILRIQQVVRGDSAAYFCASQRNQPSSNTGELFFGEGSRLTVL.

Ten or more counts support this clonotype. The CDR3 bases are TGTGCCTGGAGTGGTGGGGCAGATACGCAGTATTTT. It specifies CAWSGGADTQYF. This sequence joins TRBV30 and TRBJ2-3; no firm D call. This CDR3 has 12 residues. The V gene's germline CDR1 is GTSNPN and CDR2 SVGIG (reference sequence). V was clipped by 1 base and J by 4 bases, with 6 bases between them.

This clonotype came up many times. The rearrangement joins TRBV7-8 to TRBJ2-7; the D is unclear. CDR1 and CDR2 from the germline V gene are SGHVS and FQNEAQ. The CDR3 spans 13 residues. V lost 1 base and J 6 bases, leaving 10 bases between the germline ends. CDR3 region: CASSLGQRGEQYV. CDR3 in DNA: TGTGCCAGCAGCTTAGGGCAGCGAGGCGAGCAGTACGTC.

In its sample, this clonotype was seen many times. J is TRBJ2-1 and V is TRBV20-1; no firm D call. Germline V gene sequence: CDR1 DFQATT, CDR2 SNEGSKA (reference sequence). The CDR3 totals 15 residues. The V and J ends lost 3 bases and 2 bases respectively, with 14 bases between them. CDR3 residues: CSASSPLAPYNEQFF. CDR3 sequence (DNA): TGCAGTGCTAGTAGCCCACTGGCCCCCTACAATGAGCAGTTCTTC.

This clonotype came up a few times. The rearrangement joins TRBV6-1 to TRBJ2-7, with D uncertain. CDR3 size: 14 residues. Germline CDR1 reads MNHNS; CDR2 reads SASEGT. Trimming left V 4 bases short and J 0 bases short, with 10 bases between. The CDR3 loop reads CASSGYRSSYEQYF. In DNA form, the CDR3 reads TGTGCCAGCAGTGGGTATAGAAGCTCCTACGAGCAGTACTTC.

This clonotype appeared a few times. J is TRBJ1-6 and V is TRBV30, with D uncertain. Germline CDR1 reads GTSNPN; CDR2 reads SVGIG (reference sequence). The V end lost 3 bases, the J end lost 0 bases, and 9 bases lay between the germline ends. The CDR3 covers 15 residues. CDR3 residues: CAWRREASYNSPLHF. The CDR3 nucleotides read TGTGCCTGGAGGAGGGAGGCCTCCTATAATTCACCCCTCCACTTT. Together with reference TRBV30 and TRBJ1-6, the CDR3 gives the full variable domain: SQTIHQWPATLVQPVGSPLSLECTVEGTSNPNLYWYRQAAGRGLQLLFYSVGIGQISSEVPQNLSASRPQDRQFILSSKKLLLSDSGFYLCAWRREASYNSPLHFGNGTRLTVT.

The J gene is TRBJ2-5, the V gene TRBV6-2 or TRBV6-3; no clear D. This CDR3 is 11 amino acids long. Trimming removed 5 bases at V and 7 bases at J, with 8 bases between. Germline CDR1 and CDR2: MNHEY and SVGEGT. CDR3 in amino acids: CASSHTVTQYF. In nucleotides, the CDR3 is TGTGCCAGCAGTCACACAGTGACCCAGTACTTC.

The sample holds many counts of this clonotype. The chain joins TRBV7-9 to TRBJ2-3; 13 bases are shared with TRBD2. Germline V gene lookup returns CDR1 SEHNR and CDR2 FQNEAQ (reference sequence). After removal of 5 bases from V and 3 bases from J, the junction contained 14 bases not matched to a gene. The CDR3 is 19 amino acids. CDR3 DNA sequence: TGTGCCAGCAGCCCCCAGACTAGCGGGAGGATTGTGGGGACAGATACGCAGTATTTT. Translation: CASSPQTSGRIVGTDTQYF. Full variable domain (outside the CDR3, taken from reference TRBV7-9 and TRBJ2-3): DTGVSQNPRHKITKRGQNVTFRCDPISEHNRLYWYRQTLGQGPEFLTYFQNEAQLEKSRLLSDRFSAERPKGSFSTLEIQRTEQGDSAMYLCASSPQTSGRIVGTDTQYFGPGTRLTVL.

This rearrangement joins TRBV7-2 to TRBJ2-3; D tentatively reads TRBD1 or TRBD2 (6 bases each). The CDR3 totals 15 residues. Per germline, CDR1 SGHTA and CDR2 FQGNSA. Trimming cost V 5 bases and J 2 bases, with 14 bases left between them. CDR3 amino acids: CASSRPPGATDTQYF. The CDR3, as DNA: TGTGCCAGCAGCCGCCCGCCGGGGGCCACAGATACGCAGTATTTT.

This clonotype was observed many times. The CDR3 reads CASSAGYTEAFF. DNA for the CDR3: TGCGCCAGCAGTGCGGGATACACTGAAGCTTTCTTT. The J gene is TRBJ1-1, the V gene TRBV10-1; D not resolved. Germline V lookup: CDR1 WNHNN, CDR2 SYGVQD (reference sequence). Trimming cost V 4 bases and J 3 bases, with 6 bases left between them. The CDR3 extends over 12 amino acids.

The table lists this clonotype with a few counts. The J gene is TRBJ2-7, the V gene TRBV6-2 or TRBV6-3; D gene ambiguous. Germline V lookup: CDR1 MNHEY, CDR2 SVGEGT. Trimming removed 5 bases from V and 5 bases from J, with 13 bases in between. The CDR3 has 13 residues. CDR3 bases: TGTGCCAGCAGTGAAAGCCCGCGGAACGAGCAGTACGTC. Its protein product is CASSESPRNEQYV.

As to this clonotype: A much larger clone differs by one base, so this may be a read error. This CDR3 fails to terminate in the conserved phenylalanine or tryptophan, so it likely reflects a read error. The genes are TRBV20-1 and TRBJ1-1; perhaps TRBD1 as D (6 bases). The V end was cut by 3 bases, the J end by 1 base, with 15 bases between. The germline V gene has CDR1 DFQATT and CDR2 SNEGSKA (reference sequence). This CDR3 contains 15 residues. CDR3 protein: CSASALGHRNTEAFL. The CDR3, as DNA: TGCAGTGCTAGCGCCCTGGGACACAGGAACACTGAAGCTTTCCTT.

CDR3 in DNA: TGCAGTGCTAGGGACTCCGGGGGGCAGTTCTTC. Amino acids: CSARDSGGQFF. The rearrangement joins TRBV20-1 to TRBJ2-1; D perhaps matches TRBD2 (6 bases). The V end was cut by 3 bases, the J end by 12 bases, with 12 bases between. The germline CDR1 and CDR2 sequences are DFQATT and SNEGSKA (reference sequence). This CDR3 region has 11 residues.

This clonotype was found many times. The rearrangement uses TRBV24-1 and TRBJ1-5; no reliable D call. CDR3 length: 13 residues. CDR1 KGHDR and CDR2 SFDVKD come from the germline V gene. V was shortened by 9 bases and J by 1 base, with 9 bases between the two germline ends. The CDR3 loop reads CATLVGSNQPQHF. CDR3 DNA: TGTGCCACCCTGGTAGGAAGCAATCAGCCCCAGCATTTT.

In its sample, this clonotype was seen a few times. The chain is built from TRBV7-3 and TRBJ2-1; 12 bases align to TRBD2. Per the germline V gene, CDR1 is SGHTA and CDR2 is FQGTGA. Unmatched junction bases numbered 7, after V lost 4 bases and J lost 3 bases. The CDR3 has 17 residues. CDR3 in amino acids: CASSYSGTSGLYNEQFF. CDR3 bases: TGTGCCAGCAGCTATTCCGGGACTAGCGGGCTCTACAATGAGCAGTTCTTC.

In the case of this clonotype: Just one base apart from a much larger clone, this may be a read error. The rearrangement joins TRBV12-3 or TRBV12-4 to TRBJ2-1; D may be TRBD2 (7 bases). The V gene lost 2 bases and the J gene lost 9 bases, with 14 bases spanning the gap. This CDR3 has 14 residues. The CDR3 coding sequence is TGTGCCAGCAGTTTACGGGGGGCGCAAGGTGAGCAGTTCTTC. Residues: CASSLRGAQGEQFF.